This is a list of T cell receptor beta chains from one sample in a study of response to subunit inactivated influenza vaccine. MiXCR, run by TCRdb on the RT-PCR reads, gives a single entry per CDR3 protein. The table includes under 550,000 distinct CDR3 sequences, less than 10% detected once. Sequenced here: PBMCs from blood, sampled around 25 months after vaccination. The receptors derive from a man in his fifties or sixties who received an inactivated influenza vaccine. The CDR3 runs from the conserved cysteine through the conserved F or W. The order of the fields is J gene, V gene, clone size, D gene, CDR3 protein, CDR3 DNA. The D gene is left open where the match is weak. For some rows the clone size is stated as once, few or many, or as a class when expanded; others skip it.

TRBJ2-7 TRBV12-3/TRBV12-4 NA TRBD1 CASSQGQGKDEQYF TGTGCCAGCAGTCAAGGACAGGGTAAGGACGAGCAGTACTTC
TRBJ1-2 TRBV20-1 few NA CSARPRGARGYTF TGCAGTGCTAGACCTCGGGGGGCGCGTGGCTACACCTTC
TRBJ1-1 TRBV6-4 few NA CASPGQNTEAFF TGTGCCAGCCCTGGACAGAACACTGAAGCTTTCTTT
TRBJ2-1 TRBV5-1 many TRBD2 CASSPGLAGGSSYNEQFF TGCGCCAGCAGCCCCGGACTAGCGGGAGGGTCATCCTACAATGAGCAGTTCTTC
TRBJ1-1 TRBV9 many TRBD1 CASSANRGRDTEAFF TGTGCCAGCAGCGCCAACAGGGGGCGAGACACTGAAGCTTTCTTT
TRBJ2-5 TRBV5-1 many NA CASSLDQGQETQYF TGCGCCAGCAGCTTGGACCAGGGACAAGAGACCCAGTACTTC
TRBJ2-2 TRBV2 NA NA CASSKLSRGPGELFF TGTGCCAGCAGCAAGCTATCAAGAGGCCCCGGGGAGCTGTTTTTT
TRBJ2-1 TRBV6-1 many TRBD2 CASSTHSSGGADNEQFF TGTGCCAGCAGTACCCACTCTAGCGGGGGGGCGGACAATGAGCAGTTCTTC
TRBJ2-7 TRBV12-3/TRBV12-4 NA TRBD2 CASSPSGTNAYEQYF TGTGCCAGCAGCCCTAGCGGGACTAATGCCTACGAGCAGTACTTC
TRBJ2-1 TRBV20-1 NA TRBD1 CSARGQGAQGNEQFF TGCAGTGCTAGGGGACAGGGGGCCCAAGGGAATGAGCAGTTCTTC